This is a list of T cell receptor beta chains from one sample in a study of radiotherapy plus CTLA-4 blockade in lung cancer. Here immunoSEQ multiplex PCR was the method, and the copy in TCRdb shows in-frame clones only, minus some. The sample has about 87,000 clones; around nine tenths are singletons. The material was peripheral blood, obtained from a patient treated with radiotherapy plus ipilimumab. The receptors derive from a human donor with non-small cell lung cancer that progressed on radiotherapy plus ipilimumab. CDR3s include the opening cysteine and the closing phenylalanine or tryptophan. The order of the fields is D gene, clone size, V gene, J gene, CDR3 protein, CDR3 DNA. A D gene is named only where the DNA matches it firmly. Some rows have no size entry. The others give once, few or many, or a class for an expanded clone.

>NA|NA|TRBV18|TRBJ2-7
CASSRDSDEQYF
TGTGCCAGCTCTCGGGACTCGGACGAGCAGTACTTC
>NA|NA|TRBV10-3|TRBJ1-1
CAISDGPNTEAFF
TGTGCCATCAGTGATGGTCCGAACACTGAAGCTTTCTTT
>NA|few|TRBV7-3|TRBJ2-1
CASSLLAGASYNEQFF
TGTGCCAGCAGCTTATTGGCGGGGGCCTCCTACAATGAGCAGTTCTTC
>TRBD1|once|TRBV7-8|TRBJ2-4
CASSFRDRDIQYF
TGTGCCAGCAGCTTCCGGGACAGGGACATTCAGTACTTC
>TRBD1|NA|TRBV7-8|TRBJ2-7
CASSLVHATRDRASYEQYF
TGTGCCAGCAGCTTAGTTCACGCGACCCGGGACAGGGCCTCCTACGAGCAGTACTTC
>NA|NA|TRBV2|TRBJ2-1
CASSETTQSSYNEQFF
TGTGCCAGCAGTGAAACGACGCAAAGCTCCTACAATGAGCAGTTCTTC
>NA|NA|TRBV25-1|TRBJ2-6
CASAGTGDSGANVLTF
TGTGCCAGCGCAGGGACTGGGGACTCTGGGGCCAACGTCCTGACTTTC
>NA|NA|TRBV7-2|TRBJ1-2
CASSLAGTAGGYTF
TGTGCCAGCAGCTTAGCTGGCACGGCGGGAGGCTACACCTTC
>TRBD2|NA|TRBV5-1|TRBJ2-7
CASSRTSGGAGEQYF
TGCGCCAGCAGCCGGACTAGCGGGGGGGCCGGGGAGCAGTACTTC
>NA|NA|TRBV2|TRBJ2-2
CASTMGPTLTGELFF
TGTGCCAGCACGATGGGGCCGACCCTCACCGGGGAGCTGTTTTTT
>NA|NA|TRBV19|TRBJ1-4
CASRTGRSTNEKLFF
TGTGCCAGTCGTACAGGGAGATCAACTAATGAAAAACTGTTTTTT
>NA|NA|TRBV5-8|TRBJ2-7
CASSVTYEQYF
TGTGCCAGCAGCGTTACCTACGAGCAGTACTTC
>NA|NA|TRBV11-1|TRBJ2-3
CASSLRLGDGPTDTQYF
TGTGCCAGCAGCCTCCGGCTCGGGGACGGCCCCACAGATACGCAGTATTTT
>NA|NA|TRBV6-5|TRBJ1-1
CASSLGQTTEAFF
TGTGCCAGCAGTCTTGGACAGACCACTGAAGCTTTCTTT
>NA|NA|TRBV7-2|TRBJ2-7
CASSLASGSSYEQYF
TGTGCCAGCAGCTTAGCGTCAGGGAGCTCCTACGAGCAGTACTTC
>TRBD1|few|TRBV15|TRBJ2-1
CATSRRDSIYNEQFF
TGTGCCACCAGCCGCCGGGACAGCATCTACAATGAGCAGTTCTTC
>NA|few|TRBV9|TRBJ2-5
CASSVDRGAETQYF
TGTGCCAGCAGCGTAGATAGGGGGGCAGAGACCCAGTACTTC
>NA|once|TRBV7-2|TRBJ2-7
CASSNPPSEQYF
TGTGCCAGCAGCAACCCGCCTAGTGAGCAGTACTTC
>TRBD2|NA|TRBV2|TRBJ2-7
CASSVGGLSGSYEQYF
TGTGCCAGCAGTGTGGGAGGGTTGTCGGGCTCGTACGAGCAGTACTTC
>NA|few|TRBV7-9|TRBJ2-7
CASSSGSGTYEQYF
TGTGCCAGCAGCTCAGGGTCAGGGACCTACGAGCAGTACTTC
>NA|NA|TRBV5-6|TRBJ1-5
CASSTGLSNQPQHF
TGTGCCAGCAGCACGGGACTAAGCAATCAGCCCCAGCATTTT
>TRBD2|NA|TRBV4-1|TRBJ2-7
CASSQGGPTISYEQYF
TGCGCCAGCAGCCAGGGAGGGCCTACAATCTCCTACGAGCAGTACTTC
>NA|once|TRBV2|TRBJ1-1
CASSGGRATEAFF
TGTGCCAGCAGTGGGGGGCGGGCCACTGAAGCTTTCTTT
>TRBD2|NA|TRBV28|TRBJ2-5
CASSFGIAGVQKTQYF
TGTGCCAGCAGTTTTGGGATAGCGGGAGTCCAAAAGACCCAGTACTTC
>NA|NA|TRBV30|TRBJ2-7
CAWSVDHTYEQYF
TGTGCCTGGAGTGTTGATCATACCTACGAGCAGTACTTC
>NA|NA|TRBV4-1|TRBJ1-4
CASSQGRGANEKLFF
TGCGCCAGCAGCCAAGGGCGGGGGGCTAATGAAAAACTGTTTTTT
>NA|NA|TRBV18|TRBJ1-5
CASSPDTPLEPQHF
TGTGCCAGCTCACCTGACACCCCGTTGGAGCCCCAGCATTTT
>NA|once|TRBV5-1|TRBJ2-3
CASSNGGASGTDTQYF
TGCGCCAGCAGCAATGGGGGGGCTAGCGGCACAGATACGCAGTATTTT
>NA|NA|TRBV29-1|TRBJ1-1
CSGRDTEAFF
TGCAGCGGCCGAGACACTGAAGCTTTCTTT
>NA|NA|TRBV6-6|TRBJ2-7
CASSQLWEQYF
TGTGCCAGCAGCCAACTATGGGAGCAGTACTTC
>NA|NA|TRBV4-1|TRBJ2-6
CASSQQVAGANVLTF
TGCGCCAGCAGCCAGCAGGTGGCTGGGGCCAACGTCCTGACTTTC
>TRBD1|NA|TRBV5-6|TRBJ2-7
CASSLQGSDYEQYF
TGTGCCAGCAGCTTACAGGGGTCCGACTACGAGCAGTACTTC
>NA|NA|TRBV18|TRBJ2-7
CASSPDSSYEQYF
TGTGCCAGCTCACCTGACAGCTCCTACGAGCAGTACTTC
>NA|few|TRBV27|TRBJ1-3
CANHIRHTIYF
TGTGCCAACCATATCCGACACACCATATATTTT